One and the same sample provided the 30 T cell receptor beta chains below, sequenced in a study of beta chain features in type 1 diabetes. Expressed TCRB transcripts were sequenced after all isolated RNA was converted to cDNA. The table came from immunoSEQ multiplex PCR; TCRdb's copy has only in-frame clones and leaves some out. The repertoire includes more than 300,000 clones, roughly an eighth of them detected once, and 0.015% to 0.02% sits in the top ten. Sequencing input: naive CD4+ T cells from blood. The receptors shown here come from a man younger than 35 in good health.

This chain uses TRBV4-2 with TRBJ2-5; 7 positions match TRBD2. The CDR3 totals 15 residues. Germline V lookup: CDR1 LGHNA, CDR2 YNFKEQ. The V and J ends lost 1 base and 2 bases, in that order; junction bases with no gene match: 4. CDR3 residues: CASSQGGLKQETQYF. In nucleotides, the CDR3 is TGTGCCAGCAGCCAAGGGGGACTAAAACAAGAGACCCAGTACTTC.

This clone was picked up a small number of times. J is TRBJ2-2 and V is TRBV11-1; no clear D gene. V lost 1 base and J lost 6, with 15 bases in between. In germline, CDR1 is SGHAT, CDR2 FQDESV (reference sequence). This CDR3 spans 16 amino acids. This CDR3 is CASSLDGSIEAGELFF. CDR3 bases: TGTGCCAGCAGCTTAGACGGGTCGATCGAGGCCGGGGAGCTGTTTTTT.

This clone was picked up a small number of times. The rearrangement uses TRBV4-2 and TRBJ2-7; 9 bases are a match to TRBD1. The CDR3 extends over 15 amino acids. Germline V lookup: CDR1 LGHNA, CDR2 YNFKEQ. With V trimmed by 4 bases and J by 3 bases, 7 bases remained unmatched. The CDR3 region has the DNA TGTGCCAGCAGCCGTTCGGGACAGGGTATCTACGAGCAGTACTTC. This sequence encodes CASSRSGQGIYEQYF.

In this sample, this clone turned up a few times. The gene calls are TRBV7-3 and TRBJ1-2; TRBD1 is a possible D gene (5 bases). V dropped 6 bases and J dropped 4 bases, with 15 bases sitting between them. The CDR3 sequence is 14 residues long. Per the germline V gene, CDR1 is SGHTA and CDR2 is FQGTGA. DNA for the CDR3: TGTGCCAGCAGGCCGACGGGCGGGGGCTATGGCTACACCTTC. It specifies CASRPTGGGYGYTF.

The V gene is TRBV10-3, the J gene TRBJ1-1, with a weak D call TRBD1 (5 bases). The V end lost 8 bases, the J end lost 1 base, and 5 bases lay between the germline ends. Germline V gene data show CDR1 as ENHRY and CDR2 as SYGVKD. This CDR3 comprises 11 residues. The CDR3 spells CAIQGNTEAFF. Here the CDR3 DNA reads TGTGCCATCCAGGGGAACACTGAAGCTTTCTTT.

The chain combines TRBV19 with TRBJ2-7; 10 bases agree with TRBD1. Germline values: CDR1 LNHDA, CDR2 SQIVND (reference sequence). V dropped 4 bases and J dropped 6; count of bases not matched to a gene: 3. The length of the CDR3 is 13 residues. Here the CDR3 reads CASSTDRGREQYF. The CDR3 nucleotides are TGTGCCAGTAGTACCGACAGGGGGCGCGAGCAGTACTTC.

The CDR3 loop reads CASSRQGTGSYEQYF. CDR3 DNA: TGTGCCAGCAGCCGCCAGGGGACAGGTTCCTACGAGCAGTACTTC. This rearrangement joins TRBV7-2 to TRBJ2-7; TRBD1 matches at 8 bases. Unmatched junction bases numbered 7, after V lost 5 bases and J lost 1 base. The CDR3 loop spans 15 amino acids. Germline lookup yields CDR1 SGHTA and CDR2 FQGNSA.

The V gene is TRBV28, the J gene TRBJ1-2; D not resolved. CDR3 length equals 19 residues. Per the germline V gene, CDR1 is MDHEN and CDR2 is SYDVKM. Deletions cut 6 bases from V and 4 bases from J, with 30 bases between. The CDR3 nucleotides read TGTGCCAGCAGCCCCAGCGGACGGTCCGCAAAGATATCGTTCTATGGCTACACCTTC. Translating it yields CASSPSGRSAKISFYGYTF.

This clone came up a few times. The rearrangement joins TRBV19 to TRBJ2-1; the match to TRBD2 covers 10 bases. This CDR3 is 15 amino acids long. CDR1 is LNHDA and CDR2 is SQIVND in the germline V gene (reference sequence). J lost 4 bases, V lost 4 bases, and 4 bases had no gene match. CDR3 nucleotide sequence: TGTGCCAGTAGTACCGCTAGCGGGGGATACAATGAGCAGTTCTTC. Translating it yields CASSTASGGYNEQFF.

In this sample, this clone turned up a few times. J is TRBJ2-1 and V is TRBV18, with 8 bases identical to TRBD2. This CDR3 region has 16 residues. From germline, CDR1 is KGHSH and CDR2 LQKENI. V lost 1 base and J lost 2; bases outside the gene matches: 4. For the CDR3, the DNA is TGTGCCAGCTCACCACAAACTAGCGGACCCTACAATGAGCAGTTCTTC. This sequence encodes CASSPQTSGPYNEQFF.

This clone appeared a few times. V and J are TRBV5-4 and TRBJ2-5, with 12 bases lining up with TRBD1. This CDR3 is 14 amino acids long. V trimming: 7 bases; J trimming: 3 bases; junction bases outside the gene matches: 4. CDR1 and CDR2 (germline): SGHNT, YYREEE (reference sequence). The CDR3 loop reads CASGDRGREETQYF. The CDR3 DNA reads as TGTGCCAGCGGGGACAGGGGGCGGGAAGAGACCCAGTACTTC.

J is TRBJ1-1 and V is TRBV7-9, with 7 bases identical to TRBD1. V lost 1 base and J lost 4; bases outside the gene matches: 9. This CDR3 spans 16 amino acids. CDR1 and CDR2 (germline): SEHNR, FQNEAQ (reference sequence). CDR3 sequence reads: CASSLGWRGRTTEAFF. CDR3 bases: TGTGCCAGCAGCTTAGGGTGGAGGGGGCGGACCACTGAAGCTTTCTTT.

The chain carries TRBV18 and TRBJ2-6, with 8 bases aligning to TRBD1. V dropped 3 bases and J dropped 1; count of bases not matched to a gene: 8. The CDR3 consists of 18 residues. Germline loops: CDR1 KGHSH, CDR2 LQKENI. CDR3 coding DNA: TGTGCCAGCTCACCTCGGACAGGGCGGCTATCTGGGGCCAACGTCCTGACTTTC. It yields the protein CASSPRTGRLSGANVLTF.

This clone was seen more than once but under ten times. The CDR3 reads CASSLAGNRARETQYF. The CDR3 region has the DNA TGTGCCAGCAGCTTGGCCGGGAACAGGGCACGGGAGACCCAGTACTTC. The V gene is TRBV5-6, the J gene TRBJ2-5, with D possibly TRBD1 on 6 matching bases. The CDR3 runs 16 residues. CDR1 and CDR2 from the germline V gene are SGHDT and YYEEEE. V shed 0 bases and J shed 5 bases, with 17 bases lying between them.

CDR3 sequence reads: CSVSDRGYGYTF. The DNA for the CDR3 is TGCAGCGTTTCTGACAGGGGCTATGGCTACACCTTC. The chain uses TRBV29-1 and TRBJ1-2; 8 positions match TRBD1. CDR3 length: 12 amino acids. Losses at the gene ends were 5 bases for V and 4 bases for J; bases not matched to a gene: 3. Germline V gene sequence: CDR1 SQVTM, CDR2 ANQGSEA.

This clone appeared many times. The chain employs TRBV29-1 and TRBJ2-7; weak D call: TRBD2 (5 bases). V lost 3 bases to trimming and J lost 2 bases, with 8 bases between them. Germline values: CDR1 SQVTM, CDR2 ANQGSEA. This CDR3 contains 12 residues. CDR3 region: CSVDDGTYEQYF. The DNA for the CDR3 is TGCAGCGTTGATGACGGGACCTACGAGCAGTACTTC.

This clone was seen a few times. This chain joins TRBV27 and TRBJ1-2; the match to TRBD1 covers 8 bases. Unmatched junction bases numbered 5, after V lost 2 bases and J lost 0 bases. Germline CDR1 reads MNHEY; CDR2 reads SMNVEV (reference sequence). CDR3 size: 16 residues. The CDR3 DNA reads TGTGCCAGCAGTTTAGCCAGGGGGCGTGCTAACTATGGCTACACCTTC. It encodes CASSLARGRANYGYTF.

In this sample, this clone turned up a few times. The chain links TRBV7-8 to TRBJ1-2, with 8 bases identical to TRBD1. With V trimmed by 0 bases and J by 4 bases, 7 bases remained unmatched. The CDR3 sequence is 16 residues long. CDR1 SGHVS and CDR2 FQNEAQ come from the germline V gene. The chain's CDR3 is CASSLADREGFYGYTF. The CDR3 DNA reads TGTGCCAGCAGCTTAGCGGACAGGGAAGGGTTCTATGGCTACACCTTC.

This clone has only a few counts. V and J are TRBV7-9 and TRBJ2-7, with TRBD1 matching 10 bases. The CDR3 totals 14 residues. V lost 5 bases, J lost 5 bases, and 6 bases stayed unmatched. Germline-derived CDR1 and CDR2 are SEHNR and FQNEAQ (reference sequence). The CDR3 DNA reads as TGTGCCAGCAGCAGGGACAGGGGACTCGACGAGCAGTACTTC. Translating it yields CASSRDRGLDEQYF.

The chain recombines TRBV28 with TRBJ2-3; maybe TRBD2 (6 bases). Germline assignment: CDR1 MDHEN and CDR2 SYDVKM. The CDR3 consists of 15 residues. V was pared by 6 bases and J by 1 base, with 14 bases between. The CDR3 coding sequence is TGTGCCAGCAGCCCCTGGGGGGAAGGCACAGATACGCAGTATTTT. Its translation is CASSPWGEGTDTQYF.

This clone has more than one count but fewer than ten. The rearrangement uses TRBV6-5 and TRBJ2-7; TRBD1 matches at 9 bases. Germline-derived CDR1 and CDR2 are MNHEY and SVGAGI. CDR3 length equals 13 residues. V lost 7 bases and J lost 5; bases outside the gene matches: 6. CDR3 loop: CASTRWTGDEQYF. As DNA, the CDR3 is TGTGCCAGCACCCGGTGGACAGGGGACGAGCAGTACTTC.

There are a few counts of this clone. The chain has TRBV19 and TRBJ2-3; tentatively, D is TRBD2 (6 bases). This CDR3 has 15 amino acids. The V gene lost 3 bases and the J gene lost 0 bases, with 10 bases spanning the gap. Germline V gene lookup returns CDR1 LNHDA and CDR2 SQIVND (reference sequence). CDR3 region: CASSILRDSTDTQYF. The CDR3 coding sequence is TGTGCCAGTAGTATTTTGCGGGATAGCACAGATACGCAGTATTTT.

The CDR3: CASSQDRGEQYF. In DNA form, the CDR3 reads TGCGCCAGCAGCCAAGACAGGGGCGAGCAGTACTTC. The rearrangement joins TRBV4-3 to TRBJ2-7, with D tentatively TRBD1 (6 bases). Trimming left V 0 bases short and J 6 bases short, with 6 bases between. CDR1 is LGHNA, CDR2 YSLEER, per germline. This CDR3 is 12 amino acids long.

The rearrangement joins TRBV5-1 to TRBJ2-7; D ambiguous. Looked up from germline, CDR1 is SGHRS and CDR2 is YFSETQ. The CDR3 is 15 residues long. Trimming cost V 0 bases and J 2 bases, with 12 bases left between them. CDR3 sequence reads: CASSLAGQRTYEQYF. CDR3 nucleotide sequence: TGCGCCAGCAGCTTGGCCGGCCAGCGAACCTACGAGCAGTACTTC.

The chain carries TRBV29-1 and TRBJ1-1; TRBD1 matches 7 bases. Per the germline V gene, CDR1 is SQVTM and CDR2 is ANQGSEA. This CDR3 has 15 amino acids. The V segment lost 4 bases and the J segment 4 bases; nucleotides outside the gene matches: 12. For the CDR3, the DNA is TGCAGCGTTGGATTACAGGGGCGAAAGGGCACTGAAGCTTTCTTT. The encoded protein is CSVGLQGRKGTEAFF.

The V and J genes are TRBV2 and TRBJ2-1; 8 bases map to TRBD2. CDR1 and CDR2 (germline): SNHLY, FYNNEI. V shed 11 bases and J 4 bases; nucleotides not matched to a gene: 10. The CDR3 length is 14 residues. The CDR3, as DNA: TGTGCCCCCAAGGAGCGGGAGCTTTACAATGAGCAGTTCTTC. This encodes CAPKERELYNEQFF.

This clone has only a few counts. This chain uses TRBV18 with TRBJ1-2; D remains ambiguous. The CDR3 runs to 13 residues. V gave up 4 bases and J gave up 2 bases, with 8 bases separating them. Germline V gene data show CDR1 as KGHSH and CDR2 as LQKENI. Here the CDR3 DNA reads TGTGCCAGCTCACTTGACTGGAACTATGGCTACACCTTC. Translation: CASSLDWNYGYTF.

This clone was counted between two and nine times. The rearrangement uses TRBV7-3 and TRBJ2-3; 8 bases agree with TRBD2. This CDR3 contains 16 residues. The ends lost 0 bases at V and 1 base at J; junction bases unmatched: 3. Germline CDR1 and CDR2: SGHTA and FQGTGA. CDR3 loop: CASSLTGGGRTDTQYF. The CDR3 DNA reads TGTGCCAGCAGCTTAACGGGCGGGGGGCGCACAGATACGCAGTATTTT. The full variable domain, its missing parts supplied by reference TRBV7-3 and TRBJ2-3, is GAGVSQTPSNKVTEKGKYVELRCDPISGHTALYWYRQSLGQGPEFLIYFQGTGAADDSGLPNDRFFAVRPEGSVSTLKIQRTERGDSAVYLCASSLTGGGRTDTQYFGPGTRLTVL.

This chain connects TRBV7-9 to TRBJ2-4, with a weak D call TRBD2 (5 bases). V lost 1 base and J 7 bases, leaving 11 bases between the germline ends. The CDR3 is 14 amino acids. In germline, CDR1 is SEHNR, CDR2 FQNEAQ (reference sequence). The CDR3 DNA reads as TGTGCCAGCAGCTTAGGTCCTAGCAGGAACATTCAGTACTTC. Translation gives CASSLGPSRNIQYF. Based on the CDR3 plus reference TRBV7-9 and TRBJ2-4, the full variable domain is DTGVSQNPRHKITKRGQNVTFRCDPISEHNRLYWYRQTLGQGPEFLTYFQNEAQLEKSRLLSDRFSAERPKGSFSTLEIQRTEQGDSAMYLCASSLGPSRNIQYFGAGTRLSVL.

This clone was seen a few times. V usage is TRBV7-3 and J usage is TRBJ2-7; 8 positions agree with TRBD1. With V trimmed by 3 bases and J by 4 bases, 2 bases remained unmatched. Germline CDR1 reads SGHTA; CDR2 reads FQGTGA. This CDR3 comprises 13 residues. The chain's CDR3 is CASSLQGAYEQYF. CDR3 in DNA: TGTGCCAGCAGCTTGCAGGGGGCATACGAGCAGTACTTC.